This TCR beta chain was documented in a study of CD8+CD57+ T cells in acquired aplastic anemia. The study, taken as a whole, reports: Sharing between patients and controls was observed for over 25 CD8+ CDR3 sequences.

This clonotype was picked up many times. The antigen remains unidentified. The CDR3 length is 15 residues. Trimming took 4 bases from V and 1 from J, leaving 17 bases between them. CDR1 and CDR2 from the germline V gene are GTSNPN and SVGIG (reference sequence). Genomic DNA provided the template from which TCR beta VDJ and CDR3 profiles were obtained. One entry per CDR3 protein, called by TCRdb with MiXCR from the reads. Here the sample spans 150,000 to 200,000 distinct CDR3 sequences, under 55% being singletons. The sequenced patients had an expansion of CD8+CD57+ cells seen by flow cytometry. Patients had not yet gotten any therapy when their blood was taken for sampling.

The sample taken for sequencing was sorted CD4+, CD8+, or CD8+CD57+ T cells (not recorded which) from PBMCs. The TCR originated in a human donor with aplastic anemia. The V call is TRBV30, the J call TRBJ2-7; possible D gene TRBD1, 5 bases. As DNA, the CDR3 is TGTGCCTGGAAGGCAAGGGGCCTCCCTTCCTACGAGCAGTACTTC. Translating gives CAWKARGLPSYEQYF.